This TCR beta chain stems from a study of blood T cell repertoires in COVID-19. At the level of the study: Samples representing acute and convalescent COVID-19 were sourced from the United States, Italy and Spain. PBMCs, B-cell-depleted T cells, or T cells were the source of the cDNA or gDNA that made up the material.

V lost 4 bases, J lost 2 bases, and 16 bases lay in between. Germline CDR1 and CDR2: PRHDT and FYEKMQ (reference sequence). The CDR3 contains 16 residues. In the study's own analysis: The authors estimated nucleated cell counts from reference gene primer amplification. Method: immunoSEQ multiplex PCR; TCRdb's copy keeps in-frame clones and lacks some. That table gives V, J and clone size, and the DNA gave D and trimming. This sample has about 52,000 clones, with 91% found just once. The chain has TRBV13 and TRBJ2-3, with D perhaps matching TRBD2 (7 bases). This receptor was obtained from a man in his fifties or sixties with active COVID-19. The source material was peripheral blood. The CDR3 coding sequence is TGTGCCAGCAGCTCCCAGGGGAGGGCTACCACAGATACGCAGTATTTT. Translation gives CASSSQGRATTDTQYF.